This passage covers 15 T cell receptor beta chains from one sample sequenced in a study of molecular identifiers for immune sequencing clone quantification. MiXCR, applied by TCRdb to the PCR reads, yields one record per CDR3 protein. The table shows fewer than 30,000 distinct CDR3 sequences, with 17% occurring only once. The sample comprised naive CD8+ T cells from blood, with Jurkat cell RNA spiked in. Regarding subset: FACS-sorted CD8+CD4-CCR7+CD45RA+ naive T cells. These receptors came from a human donor in good health. Some libraries in this study had Jurkat cell RNA spiked in.

Turning to this clonotype: One end of the junction varies from germline; a read error may be responsible. The rearrangement uses TRBV19 and TRBJ2-2, with a possible D match to TRBD2 (5 bases). This CDR3 comprises 12 residues. The germline V gene encodes CDR1 LNHDA and CDR2 SQIVND (reference sequence). The CDR3 region is CASSLGPGELSF. In DNA form, the CDR3 reads TGTGCCAGTAGTCTAGGACCCGGGGAGCTGTCTTTT.

At least ten counts were recorded for this clonotype. The chain has TRBV13 and TRBJ2-2, with a tentative D call TRBD1 (5 bases). V lost 0 bases and J lost 5, with 7 bases in between. CDR3 length equals 14 residues. The germline V gene encodes CDR1 PRHDT and CDR2 FYEKMQ (reference sequence). In nucleotides, the CDR3 is TGTGCCAGCAGCTTAGGAGACAGAACCGGGGAGCTGTTTTTT. Its translation: CASSLGDRTGELFF.

Ten or more counts support this clonotype. V and J are TRBV13 and TRBJ2-4; 9 bases fit TRBD1. Trimming at V came to 5 bases and at J to 1 base, leaving 6 bases not matched to a gene. The CDR3 length is 16 residues. Germline-derived CDR1 and CDR2 are PRHDT and FYEKMQ (reference sequence). This CDR3 reads CASSDKQGAAKNIQYF. The CDR3 DNA sequence: TGTGCCAGCAGCGATAAACAGGGGGCGGCCAAAAACATTCAGTACTTC.

This clonotype occurred a few times. The chain is built from TRBV4-3 and TRBJ2-7; D is possibly TRBD1 (5 bases). Trimming pared 1 base from V and 2 bases from J, leaving 18 bases between. CDR1 is LGHNA and CDR2 is YSLEER in the germline V gene. The CDR3 extends over 17 amino acids. CDR3 bases: TGCGCCAGCAGCCAAGGGTGGGGCGGCCTAACGGCCTACGAGCAGTACTTC. This codes for CASSQGWGGLTAYEQYF.

The gene calls are TRBV7-9 and TRBJ2-7, with 12 bases matching TRBD2. CDR1 and CDR2 (germline): SEHNR, FQNEAQ (reference sequence). The J segment lost 3 bases and the V segment lost 2 bases, leaving 5 bases of the junction unmatched. The CDR3 sequence is 16 residues long. CDR3 nucleotide sequence: TGTGCCAGCAGCTTAACTAGCGGGAGGACCCACTACGAGCAGTACTTC. It is translated as CASSLTSGRTHYEQYF.

This clonotype turned up a few times. Lacking the conserved final phenylalanine or tryptophan, this CDR3 likely reflects a read error. The chain links TRBV12-3 or TRBV12-4 to TRBJ2-4, with D uncertain. Trimming shortened V by 2 bases and J by 0 bases, and 14 bases separated the two germline ends. CDR3 length: 17 amino acids. CDR3 DNA sequence: TGTGCCAGCAGTTTATCTTCTAATCAGAGAGCCAAAAACATTCAGTACTCC. Translated: CASSLSSNQRAKNIQYS.

In its sample, this clonotype was seen many times. The rearrangement uses TRBV4-3 and TRBJ1-1; 7 nucleotides align to TRBD1. The CDR3 has 17 amino acids. Trimming at V came to 1 base and at J to 4 bases, leaving 12 bases not matched to a gene. Germline V gives CDR1 LGHNA, CDR2 YSLEER. CDR3 amino acids: CASSQAARGLGGTEAFF. CDR3 nucleotides: TGCGCCAGCAGCCAAGCGGCTAGGGGGCTCGGTGGCACTGAAGCTTTCTTT.

This clonotype appeared many times. The rearrangement links TRBV11-2 to TRBJ2-3; no definite D call. The CDR3 is 16 residues long. Germline-derived CDR1 and CDR2 are SGHAT and FQNNGV. V was trimmed by 6 bases and J by 0 bases, leaving 16 bases between them. The CDR3 reads CASSTVRLTSTDTQYF. The CDR3 DNA reads TGTGCCAGCAGTACGGTCCGGCTGACTAGCACAGATACGCAGTATTTT.

In its sample, this clonotype was seen many times. The chain carries TRBV6-5 and TRBJ1-2; no clear D gene. The CDR3 contains 11 residues. CDR1 is MNHEY, CDR2 SVGAGI, per germline. V lost 4 bases, J lost 4 bases, and 4 bases lay in between. CDR3 bases: TGTGCCAGCAGTTCAAGCTATGGCTACACCTTC. This encodes CASSSSYGYTF.

This clonotype was recorded many times. The J gene is TRBJ2-7, the V gene TRBV11-2, with D perhaps TRBD1 (6 bases). Germline V gene sequence: CDR1 SGHAT, CDR2 FQNNGV. This CDR3 is built from 14 residues. Trimming shortened V by 5 bases and J by 3 bases, and 14 bases separated the two germline ends. In DNA form, the CDR3 reads TGTGCCAGCAGCCCTGTGGAAGGGGGCTACGAGCAGTACTTC. Amino acid sequence: CASSPVEGGYEQYF.

As for this clonotype: One junction end does not reproduce the germline sequence, and a read error may be involved. The gene calls are TRBV4-1 and TRBJ1-4; the D gene is possibly TRBD1 (5 bases). CDR3 length: 14 residues. CDR1 and CDR2 from the germline V gene are MGHRA and YSYEKL. The CDR3 here is CASSPGQGVEKLSF. DNA for the CDR3: TGCGCCAGCAGCCCCGGCCAAGGGGTTGAAAAACTGTCTTTT.

By share, this clonotype counts as medium-sized. The V and J genes are TRBV6-7 and TRBJ2-7, with 7 bases identical to TRBD1. TRBV6-7 is recorded as an ORF, its role being uncertain. This CDR3 comprises 15 residues. The ends lost 2 bases at V and 0 bases at J; junction bases unmatched: 4. The CDR3 is CASSYAQGDSYEQYF. As DNA, the CDR3 is TGTGCCAGCAGTTACGCCCAGGGGGACTCCTACGAGCAGTACTTC.

This clonotype was observed at least ten times. The rearrangement links TRBV6-1 to TRBJ2-7; 7 nucleotides agree with TRBD1. After removal of 5 bases from V and 0 bases from J, the junction contained 4 bases not matched to a gene. The V gene's germline CDR1 is MNHNS and CDR2 SASEGT. This CDR3 contains 14 residues. As DNA, the CDR3 is TGTGCCAGCAGTTCGGGACAGTTCTCCTACGAGCAGTACTTC. Amino acids: CASSSGQFSYEQYF.

As concerns this clonotype: Since no conserved phenylalanine or tryptophan closes the CDR3, a read error is the likely cause. This sequence joins TRBV4-1 and TRBJ2-5; D is uncertain. Germline CDR1 is MGHRA and CDR2 is YSYEKL. CDR3 length equals 13 residues. V was shortened by 4 bases and J by 3 bases, with 9 bases between the two germline ends. CDR3 in DNA: TGCGCCAGCAGCCCCGTTGCCGAAGAGACCCAGTACTCC. This encodes CASSPVAEETQYS.

This clonotype was counted once. Possible read error: a much larger clone is one base away. The chain joins TRBV20-1 to TRBJ2-7, with D hard to call. CDR1 is DFQATT, CDR2 SNEGSKA, per germline (reference sequence). This CDR3 contains 14 residues. The CDR3 loop is CSAREAGFSYELYF. The CDR3 DNA follows: TGCAGTGCTAGAGAGGCAGGTTTTTCCTACGAGCTGTACTTC.